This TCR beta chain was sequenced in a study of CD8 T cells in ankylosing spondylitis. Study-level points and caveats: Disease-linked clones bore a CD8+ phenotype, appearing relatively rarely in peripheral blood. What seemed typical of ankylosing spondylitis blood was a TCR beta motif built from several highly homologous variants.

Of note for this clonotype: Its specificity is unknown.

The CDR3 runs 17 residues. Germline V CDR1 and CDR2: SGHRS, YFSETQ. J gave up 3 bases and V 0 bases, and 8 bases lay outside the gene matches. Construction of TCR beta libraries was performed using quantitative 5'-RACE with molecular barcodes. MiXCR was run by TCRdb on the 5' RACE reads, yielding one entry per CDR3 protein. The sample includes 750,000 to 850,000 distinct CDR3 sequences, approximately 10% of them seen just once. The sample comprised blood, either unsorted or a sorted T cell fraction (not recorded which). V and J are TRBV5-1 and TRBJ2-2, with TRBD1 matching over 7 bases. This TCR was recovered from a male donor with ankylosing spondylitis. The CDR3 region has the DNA TGCGCCAGCAGCTTGGCCCGGGACAGCCCTTACACCGGGGAGCTGTTTTTT. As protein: CASSLARDSPYTGELFF. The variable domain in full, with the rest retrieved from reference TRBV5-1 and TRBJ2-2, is KAGVTQTPRYLIKTRGQQVTLSCSPISGHRSVSWYQQTPGQGLQFLFEYFSETQRNKGNFPGRFSGRQFSNSRSEMNVSTLELGDSALYLCASSLARDSPYTGELFFGEGSRLTVL.